The 20 T cell receptor beta chains given below trace back to one sample, sequenced in a study of blood T cell repertoires in COVID-19. This table comes from immunoSEQ multiplex PCR, and its TCRdb copy is limited to in-frame clones, with some not included. The profile shows 200,000 or so clones, more than 65% of them singletons. Sample: peripheral blood. All receptors come from a woman in her sixties with acute or convalescent COVID-19.

The V gene is TRBV6-5, the J gene TRBJ1-1; 10 bases are a match to TRBD1. The CDR3 sequence is 13 residues long. Germline trimming cut 0 bases from V and 8 bases from J; bases unmatched to any gene: 0. Germline-derived CDR1 and CDR2 are MNHEY and SVGAGI. The chain's CDR3 is CASSYSDRGEAFF. CDR3 DNA sequence: TGTGCCAGCAGTTACTCGGACAGGGGGGAAGCTTTCTTT.

DNA for the CDR3: TGTGCCAGCAGGCCAGGGGGCGCGATGGGAAACACCATATATTTT. It codes for CASRPGGAMGNTIYF. The J gene is TRBJ1-3, the V gene TRBV6-5, with TRBD1 matching 8 bases. Germline CDR1 is MNHEY and CDR2 is SVGAGI. The CDR3 extends over 15 amino acids. V gave up 6 bases and J gave up 4 bases; unmatched junction bases: 8.

CDR3 DNA sequence: TGTGCCAGCCACCCTCCACCCAGGGACACCGGGGAGCTGTTTTTT. It yields the protein CASHPPPRDTGELFF. This chain connects TRBV11-2 to TRBJ2-2; weak D call: TRBD1 (5 bases). Germline V CDR1 and CDR2: SGHAT, FQNNGV. V was cut by 8 bases and J by 3 bases, with 16 bases left in between. The CDR3 has 15 amino acids. Using reference TRBV11-2 and TRBJ2-2 for the parts outside the CDR3, the full variable domain is EAGVAQSPRYKIIEKRQSVAFWCNPISGHATLYWYQQILGQGPKLLIQFQNNGVVDDSQLPKDRFSAERLKGVDSTLKIQPAKLEDSAVYLCASHPPPRDTGELFFGEGSRLTVL.

This clone was counted once. This chain joins TRBV2 and TRBJ1-2; weak D call: TRBD1 (5 bases). V gave up 3 bases and J gave up 3 bases, with 11 bases separating them. The CDR3 sequence is 14 residues long. Germline CDR1 reads SNHLY; CDR2 reads FYNNEI. The CDR3 spells CASSERQGYYGYTF. For the CDR3, the DNA is TGTGCCAGCAGTGAGAGGCAGGGTTACTATGGCTACACCTTC.

The chain uses TRBV29-1 and TRBJ2-7, with a weak D call TRBD1 (6 bases). Trimming cost V 2 bases and J 0 bases, with 8 bases left between them. The V gene's germline CDR1 is SQVTM and CDR2 ANQGSEA. The length of the CDR3 is 13 residues. For the CDR3, the DNA is TGCAGCGTTGAATTGGACAGCTCCTACGAGCAGTACTTC. Its protein product is CSVELDSSYEQYF.

This clone was seen more than once but under ten times. The chain is built from TRBV7-9 and TRBJ2-7, with D possibly TRBD1 on 6 matching bases. Germline V CDR1 and CDR2: SEHNR, FQNEAQ (reference sequence). V lost 2 bases, J lost 5 bases, and 13 bases lay in between. The CDR3 extends over 14 amino acids. CDR3 region: CASSLSQGHNEQYF. The CDR3 DNA follows: TGTGCCAGCAGCTTATCTCAGGGGCACAACGAGCAGTACTTC.

V is TRBV9 and J is TRBJ2-2; 7 bases fit TRBD2. The CDR3 is 19 residues long. V shed 1 base, J shed 2 bases, and the junction held 14 bases outside the gene matches. Germline V gene data show CDR1 as SGDLS and CDR2 as YYNGEE. Here the CDR3 reads CASSVPLAEPTSNTGELFF. The CDR3 DNA sequence: TGTGCCAGCAGCGTACCCCTAGCGGAACCAACCTCTAACACCGGGGAGCTGTTTTTT.

V and J are TRBV15 and TRBJ2-1; 11 positions agree with TRBD2. The CDR3 covers 16 residues. After removal of 0 bases from V and 4 bases from J, the junction contained 2 bases not matched to a gene. Germline V CDR1 and CDR2: LNHNV, YYDKDF (reference sequence). CDR3 DNA: TGTGCCACCAGCAGAGAACTAGCGGGGGCATACAATGAGCAGTTCTTC. Translation gives CATSRELAGAYNEQFF.

In its sample, this clone was seen a few times. The CDR3 coding sequence is TGCGCCAGCAGCGTCGCAGGGTGGTACACAGATACGCAGTATTTT. Its protein is CASSVAGWYTDTQYF. This chain uses TRBV5-1 with TRBJ2-3; tentative D call: TRBD1 (5 bases). V was cut by 4 bases and J by 2 bases, with 14 bases left in between. CDR1 SGHRS and CDR2 YFSETQ come from the germline V gene. The CDR3 totals 15 residues. Drawing the rest from reference TRBV5-1 and TRBJ2-3, the complete variable domain is KAGVTQTPRYLIKTRGQQVTLSCSPISGHRSVSWYQQTPGQGLQFLFEYFSETQRNKGNFPGRFSGRQFSNSRSEMNVSTLELGDSALYLCASSVAGWYTDTQYFGPGTRLTVL.

The rearrangement links TRBV13 to TRBJ1-6; D not resolved. The CDR3 length is 13 residues. Germline lookup yields CDR1 PRHDT and CDR2 FYEKMQ (reference sequence). V lost 6 bases and J lost 8, with 11 bases in between. The DNA for the CDR3 is TGTGCCAGCAGTCCTAGACGGGATTCACCCCTCCACTTT. Translation gives CASSPRRDSPLHF. Full variable domain (outside the CDR3, taken from reference TRBV13 and TRBJ1-6): AAGVIQSPRHLIKEKRETATLKCYPIPRHDTVYWYQQGPGQDPQFLISFYEKMQSDKGSIPDRFSAQQFSDYHSELNMSSLELGDSALYFCASSPRRDSPLHFGNGTRLTVT.

CDR3 amino acids: CASSQRDRAYEQYF. The CDR3 region has the DNA TGTGCCAGCAGCCAGAGGGACAGGGCCTACGAGCAGTACTTC. This chain joins TRBV4-2 and TRBJ2-7; 9 positions agree with TRBD1. The CDR3 is 14 residues long. Germline V lookup: CDR1 LGHNA, CDR2 YNFKEQ. J was trimmed by 2 bases and V by 3 bases; bases with no gene match: 2.

V usage is TRBV5-4 and J usage is TRBJ2-3; 7 bases are a match to TRBD2. With V trimmed by 3 bases and J by 1 base, 2 bases remained unmatched. The CDR3 is 14 residues long. Looked up from germline, CDR1 is SGHNT and CDR2 is YYREEE (reference sequence). This chain's CDR3 is CASSSSGGTDTQYF. CDR3 DNA: TGTGCCAGCAGCTCCAGCGGGGGCACAGATACGCAGTATTTT. Full variable domain (remainder filled in from reference TRBV5-4 and TRBJ2-3): ETGVTQSPTHLIKTRGQQVTLRCSSQSGHNTVSWYQQALGQGPQFIFQYYREEENGRGNFPPRFSGLQFPNYSSELNVNALELDDSALYLCASSSSGGTDTQYFGPGTRLTVL.

The chain employs TRBV5-1 and TRBJ2-1; 11 bases line up with TRBD2. V lost 4 bases and J lost 6; bases outside the gene matches: 12. This CDR3 contains 17 residues. Germline CDR1 and CDR2: SGHRS and YFSETQ. The CDR3 reads CASSPRKLAGGTNEQFF. The CDR3 region has the DNA TGCGCCAGCAGCCCGAGAAAGTTAGCGGGGGGGACCAATGAGCAGTTCTTC.

The chain recombines TRBV2 with TRBJ2-3; 7 bases fit TRBD2. In germline, CDR1 is SNHLY, CDR2 FYNNEI. V was clipped by 2 bases and J by 1 base; unmatched bases: 6. This CDR3 spans 16 amino acids. The CDR3 nucleotides read TGTGCCAGCAGTGAATTCCGGGGGGTGGGCACAGATACGCAGTATTTT. It translates to CASSEFRGVGTDTQYF. Full variable domain (rest looked up from reference TRBV2 and TRBJ2-3): EPEVTQTPSHQVTQMGQEVILRCVPISNHLYFYWYRQILGQKVEFLVSFYNNEISEKSEIFDDQFSVERPDGSNFTLKIRSTKLEDSAMYFCASSEFRGVGTDTQYFGPGTRLTVL.

The J gene is TRBJ1-2, the V gene TRBV7-8; TRBD1 agrees at 10 bases. This CDR3 comprises 14 residues. The V gene end was trimmed by 4 bases and the J gene end by 10 bases; junction bases not matched to a gene: 9. Germline CDR1 SGHVS, CDR2 FQNEAQ. The CDR3 DNA is TGTGCCAGCAGCTACGGGACAGGGGAAGATGACTACACCTTC. It is translated as CASSYGTGEDDYTF.

The J gene is TRBJ2-5, the V gene TRBV6-1; D uncertain. The CDR3 totals 14 residues. Trimming took off 0 bases at V and 5 bases at J, with 10 bases between the two ends. Germline values: CDR1 MNHNS, CDR2 SASEGT. The DNA of the CDR3 is TGTGCCAGCAGTGAAGCCCATCCTAGGGAGACCCAGTACTTC. Residues: CASSEAHPRETQYF.

The rearrangement joins TRBV2 to TRBJ2-7; D unclear. Germline CDR1 is SNHLY and CDR2 is FYNNEI. This CDR3 region has 14 residues. V lost 3 bases and J lost 4, with 13 bases in between. The CDR3 reads CASSDTNGFYEQYF. CDR3 nucleotide sequence: TGTGCCAGCAGTGATACTAACGGGTTTTACGAGCAGTACTTC.

A few counts support this clone. The rearrangement uses TRBV19 and TRBJ2-1; D unresolved. Germline V gives CDR1 LNHDA, CDR2 SQIVND (reference sequence). This CDR3 is 14 amino acids long. The germline V and J ends were trimmed by 3 bases and 15 bases, with 21 bases remaining between them. This chain's CDR3 is CASSMGPRQMLRFF. The CDR3 nucleotides are TGTGCCAGTAGTATGGGCCCCCGTCAAATGTTGCGGTTCTTC.

Remarks on this clone: Additional DNA sequences in this sample encode the identical CDR3. The gene calls are TRBV18 and TRBJ1-2; possible D gene TRBD1, 6 bases. V shed 6 bases and J shed 2 bases, with 10 bases lying between them. The CDR3 contains 13 residues. Germline V gene sequence: CDR1 KGHSH, CDR2 LQKENI. DNA for the CDR3: TGTGCCAGCTCCCCCGACAGGAACTATGGCTACACCTTC. Its protein product is CASSPDRNYGYTF.

The chain carries TRBV7-2 and TRBJ2-3; TRBD2 aligns across 10 bases. Germline assignment: CDR1 SGHTA and CDR2 FQGNSA. V lost 1 base, J lost 7 bases, and 8 bases stayed unmatched. The CDR3 has 16 amino acids. CDR3 sequence: CASSLVAGGISNTQYF. CDR3 bases: TGTGCCAGCAGCTTAGTAGCGGGGGGAATCTCAAATACGCAGTATTTT.